This passage covers 16 T cell receptor beta chains from one sample sequenced in a study of human T cells and chemical hapten exposure. Documented time point: patch test 1, 2 weeks after DPC sensitization. The treatment was: therapeutic diphenylcyclopropenone sensitization with weekly scalp DPC. TCRdb recomputed calls from the RACE reads with MiXCR, one row per CDR3 protein. Among roughly 200,000 distinct CDR3 sequences listed, around 22% were seen once. The sample here was whole blood, taken in connection with sensitization to the hapten diphenylcyclopropenone (DPC). These receptors came from a woman aged 45-60 years with alopecia areata. Some clones in this sample may be carry-over from other donors' samples.

The sample holds a few counts of this clonotype. The chain joins TRBV4-2 to TRBJ2-7; D is unclear. V shed 3 bases and J shed 6 bases, with 12 bases lying between them. The CDR3 has 13 residues. CDR1 and CDR2 from the germline V gene are LGHNA and YNFKEQ. CDR3 in amino acids: CASSHPRTAEQYF. CDR3 nucleotide sequence: TGTGCCAGCAGCCATCCCAGGACGGCCGAGCAGTACTTC.

The rearrangement links TRBV10-3 to TRBJ1-1; D remains unclear. Per germline, CDR1 ENHRY and CDR2 SYGVKD. Trimming cost V 3 bases and J 0 bases, with 2 bases left between them. The CDR3 is 12 amino acids. The CDR3 protein is CAISDVNTEAFF. CDR3 sequence (DNA): TGTGCCATCAGTGATGTGAACACTGAAGCTTTCTTT.

The rearrangement uses TRBV5-1 and TRBJ1-2; D is ambiguous. Germline V gives CDR1 SGHRS, CDR2 YFSETQ. The CDR3 totals 13 residues. V was shortened by 0 bases and J by 8 bases, with 11 bases between the two germline ends. The CDR3 nucleotides are TGCGCCAGCAGCTTGGATTCGACGCGGGGCTACACCTTC. This encodes CASSLDSTRGYTF. The variable domain in full, with the rest retrieved from reference TRBV5-1 and TRBJ1-2, is KAGVTQTPRYLIKTRGQQVTLSCSPISGHRSVSWYQQTPGQGLQFLFEYFSETQRNKGNFPGRFSGRQFSNSRSEMNVSTLELGDSALYLCASSLDSTRGYTFGSGTRLTVV.

In this sample, this clonotype turned up a few times. V gene TRBV20-1 combines with J gene TRBJ2-7; TRBD2 is a possible D gene (6 bases). The CDR3 has 17 residues. From germline, CDR1 is DFQATT and CDR2 SNEGSKA (reference sequence). The germline V and J ends were trimmed by 1 base and 3 bases, with 22 bases remaining between them. Here the CDR3 reads CSARGIIFSGPGYEQYF. For the CDR3, the DNA is TGCAGTGCTAGAGGAATTATATTTAGCGGACCCGGCTACGAGCAGTACTTC.

This CDR3 is CSASTEQYF. The CDR3 nucleotides are TGCAGTGCTAGTACCGAGCAGTACTTC. The chain carries TRBV20-1 and TRBJ2-7; no clear D. With 3 bases removed from V and 6 bases from J, the gap between germline ends came to 3 bases. This CDR3 comprises 9 residues. The germline V gene has CDR1 DFQATT and CDR2 SNEGSKA (reference sequence).

This clonotype was seen a few times. The chain is built from TRBV7-9 and TRBJ1-4; D possibly corresponds to TRBD1 (5 bases). This CDR3 region has 17 residues. The germline V gene has CDR1 SEHNR and CDR2 FQNEAQ (reference sequence). The V gene lost 0 bases and the J gene lost 0 bases, with 11 bases spanning the gap. CDR3: CASSLARTRATNEKLFF. The CDR3 nucleotides read TGTGCCAGCAGCTTAGCTCGGACACGAGCAACTAATGAAAAACTGTTTTTT.

This clonotype was counted once. The chain has TRBV10-3 and TRBJ1-5, with TRBD1 matching 9 bases. The CDR3 spans 16 residues. Germline loops: CDR1 ENHRY, CDR2 SYGVKD. Unmatched junction bases numbered 6, after V lost 0 bases and J lost 6 bases. The CDR3 region is CAISESSGTGPQPQHF. The DNA for the CDR3 is TGTGCCATCAGTGAGTCGTCCGGGACAGGGCCTCAGCCCCAGCATTTT.

The chain joins TRBV29-1 to TRBJ2-7; D is ambiguous. The CDR3 consists of 12 residues. The ends were cut back, 6 bases at V and 0 bases at J, with 9 bases in the middle. The V gene's germline CDR1 is SQVTM and CDR2 ANQGSEA. In nucleotides, the CDR3 is TGCAGCGTAGCCAGGAGCTCCTACGAGCAGTACTTC. Its protein is CSVARSSYEQYF.

This clonotype was seen repeatedly, ten times or more. This chain joins TRBV7-9 and TRBJ2-7, with TRBD2 matching over 9 bases. Trimming cost V 1 base and J 6 bases; bases outside gene matches: 4. The germline CDR1 and CDR2 sequences are SEHNR and FQNEAQ (reference sequence). This CDR3 has 14 amino acids. The CDR3 DNA sequence: TGTGCCAGCAGCTTAGTGATTAGCGGGAGCGAGCAGTACTTC. Its translation is CASSLVISGSEQYF.

This clonotype was counted a few times. This chain uses TRBV30 with TRBJ2-5, with TRBD1 identical over 7 bases. J was trimmed by 5 bases and V by 4 bases; bases with no gene match: 7. Germline CDR1 and CDR2: GTSNPN and SVGIG (reference sequence). CDR3 size: 13 residues. The CDR3 DNA reads as TGTGCCTGGAATTATGACAGGGTGGAGACCCAGTACTTC. Residues: CAWNYDRVETQYF.

This clonotype was seen only a few times. The chain uses TRBV6-2 or TRBV6-3 and TRBJ2-1; 8 bases match TRBD2. Germline CDR1 reads MNHEY; CDR2 reads SVGEGT. The V segment lost 6 bases and the J segment 6 bases; nucleotides outside the gene matches: 7. This CDR3 is 14 amino acids long. The CDR3 is CASRSGGGGNEQFF. The CDR3 DNA is TGTGCCAGCAGGAGCGGGGGAGGGGGCAATGAGCAGTTCTTC.

The V call is TRBV20-1, the J call TRBJ1-2, with D uncertain. The germline CDR1 and CDR2 sequences are DFQATT and SNEGSKA (reference sequence). V was shortened by 0 bases and J by 4 bases, with 12 bases between the two germline ends. The CDR3 consists of 14 residues. CDR3 nucleotides: TGCAGTGCTAGAGATCCCCCGGTTCCCTATGGCTACACCTTC. Translating gives CSARDPPVPYGYTF.

This clonotype was seen a handful of times. This chain connects TRBV10-3 to TRBJ2-7, with TRBD2 as a possible D gene (5 bases). Trimming removed 9 bases at V and 0 bases at J, with 9 bases between. Germline lookup yields CDR1 ENHRY and CDR2 SYGVKD. The CDR3 has 12 amino acids. The CDR3 spells CAIRDYSYEQYF. CDR3 nucleotide sequence: TGTGCCATAAGAGACTACTCCTACGAGCAGTACTTC.

This clonotype was counted only a few times. This rearrangement joins TRBV5-1 to TRBJ2-7; D is unclear. The ends were cut back, 1 base at V and 1 base at J, with 6 bases in the middle. CDR3 length: 13 amino acids. From germline, CDR1 is SGHRS and CDR2 YFSETQ. CDR3 sequence (DNA): TGCGCCAGCAGCTTGACTGTGTCCTACGAGCAGTACTTC. Translating gives CASSLTVSYEQYF.

This clonotype was seen only a few times. The CDR3 here is CASSRDRDGGQPQHF. DNA of the CDR3: TGTGCCAGCAGCCGGGACAGGGATGGTGGACAGCCCCAGCATTTT. V is TRBV6-5 and J is TRBJ1-5, with 9 nucleotides matching TRBD1. Germline loops: CDR1 MNHEY, CDR2 SVGAGI. This CDR3 has 15 residues. Germline trimming cut 6 bases from V and 7 bases from J; bases unmatched to any gene: 10.

A few counts support this clonotype. The V gene is TRBV11-2, the J gene TRBJ2-7; D unresolved. CDR1 is SGHAT, CDR2 FQNNGV, per germline. This CDR3 is 14 amino acids long. V was pared by 2 bases and J by 0 bases, with 8 bases between. CDR3 bases: TGTGCCAGCAGCTTACGCTACCGCTCCTACGAGCAGTACTTC. It yields the protein CASSLRYRSYEQYF. The entire variable domain, with the rest obtained from reference TRBV11-2 and TRBJ2-7, is as follows: EAGVAQSPRYKIIEKRQSVAFWCNPISGHATLYWYQQILGQGPKLLIQFQNNGVVDDSQLPKDRFSAERLKGVDSTLKIQPAKLEDSAVYLCASSLRYRSYEQYFGPGTRLTVT.